This T cell receptor (beta chain) was found in a study of blood T cell repertoires in COVID-19. In the study overall: Specimens from acute and convalescent COVID-19 originated in the United States, Italy and Spain. T cells, B-cell-depleted T cells, or PBMCs provided the cDNA or gDNA that served as material.

V shed 7 bases and J 4 bases; nucleotides not matched to a gene: 9. CDR1 is MNHEY and CDR2 is SMNVEV in the germline V gene (reference sequence). This CDR3 contains 15 residues. Methods used by the authors: Nucleated cell counts were estimated from reference gene primer amplification. TCRdb keeps only in-frame clones here, not all; method: immunoSEQ multiplex PCR. The D gene and trimming were derived from the DNA, and the V and J assignments and clone size from that table. The table includes about 160,000 clones, around 90% detected once. The receptor was derived from a man in his fifties or sixties with active or convalescent COVID-19. The chain is built from TRBV27 and TRBJ1-1, with TRBD1 matching over 10 bases. Sequencing was done on a sample of peripheral blood. CDR3 amino acids: CASTRDRGRSTEAFF. The CDR3 DNA reads as TGTGCCAGCACCCGGGACAGGGGTCGGAGCACTGAAGCTTTCTTT.